These 8 T cell receptor beta chains were all obtained from the same sample, sequenced in a study of blood T cell repertoires in COVID-19. The data were produced by immunoSEQ multiplex PCR, yet TCRdb's version contains in-frame clones alone and is incomplete. The sample comprises roughly 200,000 clones, around 82% of which are singletons, and about 5.5% rests with the top ten. Sequenced material: peripheral blood. All receptors derive from a woman between 65 and 79 years old with acute or convalescent COVID-19.

V usage is TRBV27 and J usage is TRBJ2-7; D might be TRBD2 (5 bases). The CDR3 totals 16 residues. V lost 3 bases and J lost 2, with 17 bases in between. Germline values: CDR1 MNHEY, CDR2 SMNVEV (reference sequence). The CDR3 protein is CASSFLRGSFPYEQYF. DNA for the CDR3: TGTGCCAGCAGTTTTCTTCGGGGAAGTTTTCCCTACGAGCAGTACTTC.

The J gene is TRBJ1-4, the V gene TRBV19, with 8 positions matching TRBD1. CDR1 and CDR2 (germline): LNHDA, SQIVND (reference sequence). The CDR3 sequence is 16 residues long. V dropped 4 bases and J dropped 0; count of bases not matched to a gene: 4. The CDR3 coding sequence is TGTGCCAGTAGTAGACAGGGGCGATCAACTAATGAAAAACTGTTTTTT. This translates into CASSRQGRSTNEKLFF. Drawing the rest from reference TRBV19 and TRBJ1-4, the complete variable domain is DGGITQSPKYLFRKEGQNVTLSCEQNLNHDAMYWYRQDPGQGLRLIYYSQIVNDFQKGDIAEGYSVSREKKESFPLTVTSAQKNPTAFYLCASSRQGRSTNEKLFFGSGTQLSVL.

The chain joins TRBV21-1 to TRBJ2-7; the table's D gene call, TRBD1, was not cross checked with the DNA. TRBV21-1 is given as a pseudogene. The CDR3 loop spans 16 amino acids. Here the CDR3 DNA reads TGTGCCAGCAGCAATGGCAGGGTCCACTTAATCGACGAGCAGTACTTC. Residues: CASSNGRVHLIDEQYF.

The chain couples TRBV5-1 to TRBJ2-3; D may be TRBD1 (5 bases). CDR3 size: 12 residues. Trimming took 3 bases from V and 8 from J, leaving 10 bases between them. Germline-derived CDR1 and CDR2 are SGHRS and YFSETQ. The CDR3 DNA follows: TGCGCCAGCAGCTCCCTCGACAGTACGCAGTATTTT. As protein: CASSSLDSTQYF.

V usage is TRBV5-4 and J usage is TRBJ2-5, with 14 nucleotides matching TRBD2. Germline CDR1 reads SGHNT; CDR2 reads YYREEE (reference sequence). The CDR3 loop spans 18 amino acids. The V segment lost 3 bases and the J segment 7 bases; nucleotides outside the gene matches: 14. CDR3: CASSWGLAGALVPGTQYF. DNA for the CDR3: TGTGCCAGCAGCTGGGGACTAGCGGGAGCCCTTGTTCCAGGGACCCAGTACTTC.

Only one count was recorded for this clone. This chain connects TRBV28 to TRBJ2-1; 10 bases map to TRBD2. Germline values: CDR1 MDHEN, CDR2 SYDVKM. V lost 6 bases to trimming and J lost 3 bases; unmatched junction nucleotides: 5. This CDR3 has 15 residues. The CDR3 DNA sequence: TGTGCCAGCAGCCCCGGGACTAGCGACTACAATGAGCAGTTCTTC. It codes for CASSPGTSDYNEQFF.

Here the CDR3 reads CATSAGGSYEQYF. As DNA, the CDR3 is TGTGCCACCAGCGCAGGGGGCTCCTACGAGCAGTACTTC. V usage is TRBV24-1 and J usage is TRBJ2-7; 7 bases map to TRBD1. Germline values: CDR1 KGHDR, CDR2 SFDVKD. V shed 7 bases, J shed 0 bases, and the junction held 2 bases outside the gene matches. CDR3 length: 13 residues.

A few counts support this clone. The rearrangement links TRBV3-1 (or the pseudogene TRBV3-2) to TRBJ1-4, with D possibly TRBD1 on 5 matching bases. Per germline, CDR1 LGHDT and CDR2 YNNKEL (reference sequence). There are 14 residues in the CDR3. Trimming removed 4 bases at V and 6 bases at J, with 12 bases between. The CDR3 reads CASSPAGGDEKLFF. Written as DNA, the CDR3 is TGTGCCAGCAGCCCCGCCGGGGGAGATGAAAAACTGTTTTTT.